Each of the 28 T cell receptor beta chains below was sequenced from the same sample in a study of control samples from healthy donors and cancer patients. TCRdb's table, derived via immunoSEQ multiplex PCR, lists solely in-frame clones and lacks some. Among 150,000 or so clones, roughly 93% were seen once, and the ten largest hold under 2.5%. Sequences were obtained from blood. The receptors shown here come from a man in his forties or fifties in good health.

The CDR3 protein is CATSDPGTGGVDEQFF. The DNA for the CDR3 is TGTGCCACCAGTGACCCCGGGACAGGGGGCGTTGATGAGCAGTTCTTC. The genes are TRBV24-1 and TRBJ2-1; 12 positions match TRBD1. The junction had 8 bases not matched to a gene; V was cut back by 4 bases and J by 8 bases. CDR1 KGHDR and CDR2 SFDVKD come from the germline V gene. The CDR3 has 16 residues.

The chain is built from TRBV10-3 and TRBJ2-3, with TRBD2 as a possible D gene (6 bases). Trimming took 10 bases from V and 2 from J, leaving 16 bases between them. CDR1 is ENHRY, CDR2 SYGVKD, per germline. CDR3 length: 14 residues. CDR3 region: CATTWGEDTDTQYF. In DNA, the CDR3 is TGTGCCACCACTTGGGGGGAGGACACAGATACGCAGTATTTT.

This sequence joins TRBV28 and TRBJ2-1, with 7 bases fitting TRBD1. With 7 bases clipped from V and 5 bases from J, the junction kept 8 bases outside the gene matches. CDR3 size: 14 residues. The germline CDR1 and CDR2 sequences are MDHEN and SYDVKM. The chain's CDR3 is CASTVDRINNEQFF. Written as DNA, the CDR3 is TGTGCCAGCACCGTGGACAGGATTAACAATGAGCAGTTCTTC. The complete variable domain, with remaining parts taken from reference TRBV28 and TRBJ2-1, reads DVKVTQSSRYLVKRTGEKVFLECVQDMDHENMFWYRQDPGLGLRLIYFSYDVKMKEKGDIPEGYSVSREKKERFSLILESASTNQTSMYLCASTVDRINNEQFFGPGTRLTVL.

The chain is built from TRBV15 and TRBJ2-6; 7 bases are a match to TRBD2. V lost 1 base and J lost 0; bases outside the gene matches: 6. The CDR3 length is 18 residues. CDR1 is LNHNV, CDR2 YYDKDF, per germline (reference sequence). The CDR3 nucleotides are TGTGCCACCAGCAGAGCGATAGCGGGCTTCTCTGGGGCCAACGTCCTGACTTTC. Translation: CATSRAIAGFSGANVLTF.

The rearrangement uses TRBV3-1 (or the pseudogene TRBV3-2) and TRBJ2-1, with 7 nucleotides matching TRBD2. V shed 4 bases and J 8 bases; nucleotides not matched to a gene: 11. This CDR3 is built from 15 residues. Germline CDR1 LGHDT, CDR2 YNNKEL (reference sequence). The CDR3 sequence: CASSRWTRGSDEQFF. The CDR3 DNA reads TGTGCCAGCAGCCGCTGGACTAGAGGCTCAGATGAGCAGTTCTTC.

CDR3 in amino acids: CASSPGRAPYEQYF. CDR3 in DNA: TGTGCCAGCAGCCCCGGGAGGGCCCCCTACGAGCAGTACTTC. The rearrangement links TRBV7-9 to TRBJ2-7; 8 bases are a match to TRBD2. V gave up 5 bases and J gave up 2 bases; unmatched junction bases: 5. CDR3 size: 14 residues. Looked up from germline, CDR1 is SEHNR and CDR2 is FQNEAQ (reference sequence).

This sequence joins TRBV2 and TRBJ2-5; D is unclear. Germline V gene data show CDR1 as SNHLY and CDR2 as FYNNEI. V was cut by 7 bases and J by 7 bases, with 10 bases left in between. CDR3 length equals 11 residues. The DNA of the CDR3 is TGTGCCAGCACGGGTACACTGACCCAGTACTTC. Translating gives CASTGTLTQYF.

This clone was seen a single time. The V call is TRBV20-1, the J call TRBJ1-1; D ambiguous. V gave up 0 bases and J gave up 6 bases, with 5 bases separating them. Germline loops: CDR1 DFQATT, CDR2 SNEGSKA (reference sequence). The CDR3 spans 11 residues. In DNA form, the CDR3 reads TGCAGTGCTAGAGATTTAGCTGAAGCTTTCTTT. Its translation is CSARDLAEAFF.

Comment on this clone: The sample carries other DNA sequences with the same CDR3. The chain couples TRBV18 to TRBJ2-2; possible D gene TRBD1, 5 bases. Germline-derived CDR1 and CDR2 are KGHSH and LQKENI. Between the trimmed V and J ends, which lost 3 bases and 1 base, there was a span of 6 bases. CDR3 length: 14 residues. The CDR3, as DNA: TGTGCCAGCTCACCCGACAGGAACACCGGGGAGCTGTTTTTT. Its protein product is CASSPDRNTGELFF.

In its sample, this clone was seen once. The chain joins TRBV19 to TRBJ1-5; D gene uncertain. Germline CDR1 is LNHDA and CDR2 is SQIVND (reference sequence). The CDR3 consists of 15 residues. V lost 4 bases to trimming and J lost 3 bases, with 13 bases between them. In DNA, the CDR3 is TGTGCCAGTAGTACCCGATCGGGATTCAATCAGCCCCAGCATTTT. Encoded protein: CASSTRSGFNQPQHF.

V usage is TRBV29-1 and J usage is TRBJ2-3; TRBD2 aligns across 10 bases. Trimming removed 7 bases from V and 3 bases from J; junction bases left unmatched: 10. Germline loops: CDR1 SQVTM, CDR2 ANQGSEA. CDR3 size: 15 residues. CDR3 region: CSGRPGLASTDTQYF. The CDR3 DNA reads TGCAGCGGACGACCGGGACTAGCGTCGACAGATACGCAGTATTTT.

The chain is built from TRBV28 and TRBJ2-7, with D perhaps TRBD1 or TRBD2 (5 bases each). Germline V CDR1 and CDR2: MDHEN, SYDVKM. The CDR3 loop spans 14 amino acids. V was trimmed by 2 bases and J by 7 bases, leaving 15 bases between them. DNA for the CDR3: TGTGCCAGCAGTTTACAGGGTCTCACGGGGGAGCAGTACTTC. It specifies CASSLQGLTGEQYF.

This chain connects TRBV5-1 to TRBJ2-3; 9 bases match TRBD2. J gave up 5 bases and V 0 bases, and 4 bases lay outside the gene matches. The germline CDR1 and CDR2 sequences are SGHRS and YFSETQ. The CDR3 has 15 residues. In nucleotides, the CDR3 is TGCGCCAGCAGCTTGGATAGCGGGAGTGTAGATACGCAGTATTTT. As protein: CASSLDSGSVDTQYF.

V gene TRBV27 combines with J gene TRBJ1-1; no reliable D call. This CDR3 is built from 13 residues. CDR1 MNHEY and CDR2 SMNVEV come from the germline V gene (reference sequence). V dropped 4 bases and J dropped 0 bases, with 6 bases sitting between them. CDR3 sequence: CASSSDMNTEAFF. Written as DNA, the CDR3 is TGTGCCAGCAGTTCTGACATGAACACTGAAGCTTTCTTT.

The CDR3 DNA reads TGTGCCAGCAGCGTAGCTACAGGTGATTACGAGCAGTACTTC. It is translated as CASSVATGDYEQYF. The chain couples TRBV9 to TRBJ2-7; D is possibly TRBD1 (5 bases). Germline V gene sequence: CDR1 SGDLS, CDR2 YYNGEE. CDR3 length: 14 amino acids. With 0 bases removed from V and 4 bases from J, the gap between germline ends came to 11 bases.

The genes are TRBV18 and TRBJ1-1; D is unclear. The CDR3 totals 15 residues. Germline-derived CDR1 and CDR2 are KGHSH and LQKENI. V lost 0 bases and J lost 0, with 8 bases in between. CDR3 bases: TGTGCCAGCTCACCACCGCTACAGATGAACACTGAAGCTTTCTTT. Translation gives CASSPPLQMNTEAFF. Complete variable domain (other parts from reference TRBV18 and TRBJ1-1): NAGVMQNPRHLVRRRGQEARLRCSPMKGHSHVYWYRQLPEEGLKFMVYLQKENIIDESGMPKERFSAEFPKEGPSILRIQQVVRGDSAAYFCASSPPLQMNTEAFFGQGTRLTVV.

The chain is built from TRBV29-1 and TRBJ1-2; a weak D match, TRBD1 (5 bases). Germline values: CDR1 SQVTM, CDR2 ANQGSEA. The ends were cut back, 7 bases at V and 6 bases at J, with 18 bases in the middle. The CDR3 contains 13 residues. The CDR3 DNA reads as TGCAGCGGACGCGGGGGGGTCTCGAATGGCTACACCTTC. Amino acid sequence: CSGRGGVSNGYTF.

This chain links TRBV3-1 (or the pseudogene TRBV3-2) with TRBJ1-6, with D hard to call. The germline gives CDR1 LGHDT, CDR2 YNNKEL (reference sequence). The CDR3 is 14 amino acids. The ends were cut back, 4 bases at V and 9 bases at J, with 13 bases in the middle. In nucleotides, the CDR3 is TGTGCCAGCAGCCTTAAGACCGTTCCTTCACCCCTCCACTTT. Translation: CASSLKTVPSPLHF.

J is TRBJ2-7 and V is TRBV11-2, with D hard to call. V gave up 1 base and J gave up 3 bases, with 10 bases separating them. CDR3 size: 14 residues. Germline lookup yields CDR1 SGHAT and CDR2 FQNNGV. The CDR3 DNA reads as TGTGCCAGCAGCTTAGTCGGGCTTGGCTACGAGCAGTACTTC. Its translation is CASSLVGLGYEQYF.

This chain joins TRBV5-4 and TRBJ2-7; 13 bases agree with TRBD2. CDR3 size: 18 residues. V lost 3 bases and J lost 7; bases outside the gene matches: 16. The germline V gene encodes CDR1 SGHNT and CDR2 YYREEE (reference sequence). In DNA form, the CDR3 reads TGTGCCAGCAGCTCGATAGTTCGGACTAGCGGGAGATACAGGGAGCAGTACTTC. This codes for CASSSIVRTSGRYREQYF. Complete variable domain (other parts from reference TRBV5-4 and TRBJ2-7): ETGVTQSPTHLIKTRGQQVTLRCSSQSGHNTVSWYQQALGQGPQFIFQYYREEENGRGNFPPRFSGLQFPNYSSELNVNALELDDSALYLCASSSIVRTSGRYREQYFGPGTRLTVT.

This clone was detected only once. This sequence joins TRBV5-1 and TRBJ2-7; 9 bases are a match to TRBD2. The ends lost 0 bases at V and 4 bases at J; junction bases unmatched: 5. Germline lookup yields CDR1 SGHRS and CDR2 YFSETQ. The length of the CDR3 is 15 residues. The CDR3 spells CASSLGSGRGYEQYF. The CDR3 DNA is TGCGCCAGCAGCTTGGGTAGCGGGAGAGGTTACGAGCAGTACTTC.

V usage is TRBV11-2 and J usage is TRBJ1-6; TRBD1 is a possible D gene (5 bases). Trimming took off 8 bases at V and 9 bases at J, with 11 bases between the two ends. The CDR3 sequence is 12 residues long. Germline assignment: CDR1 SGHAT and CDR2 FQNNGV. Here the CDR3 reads CASAGPGSPLHF. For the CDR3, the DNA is TGTGCCAGCGCGGGACCGGGTTCACCCCTCCACTTT.

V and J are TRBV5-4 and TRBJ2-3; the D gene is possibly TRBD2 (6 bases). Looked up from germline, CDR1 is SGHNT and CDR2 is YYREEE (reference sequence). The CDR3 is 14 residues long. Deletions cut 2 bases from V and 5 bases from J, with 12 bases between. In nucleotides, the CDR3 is TGTGCCAGCAGCTTCGGGAGTACGGGAGATACGCAGTATTTT. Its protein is CASSFGSTGDTQYF.

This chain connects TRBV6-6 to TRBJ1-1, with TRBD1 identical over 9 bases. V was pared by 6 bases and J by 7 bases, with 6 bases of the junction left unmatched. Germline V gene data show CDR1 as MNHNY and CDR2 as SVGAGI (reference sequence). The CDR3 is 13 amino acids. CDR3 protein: CASRTGGANEAFF. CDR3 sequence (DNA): TGTGCCAGCAGAACAGGGGGCGCGAATGAAGCTTTCTTT.

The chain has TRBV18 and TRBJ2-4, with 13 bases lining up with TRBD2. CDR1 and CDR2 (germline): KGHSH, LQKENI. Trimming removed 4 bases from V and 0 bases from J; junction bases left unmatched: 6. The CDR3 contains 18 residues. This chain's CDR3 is CASSLGTSGALAKNIQYF. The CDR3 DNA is TGTGCCAGCTCACTAGGGACTAGCGGGGCCCTAGCCAAAAACATTCAGTACTTC.

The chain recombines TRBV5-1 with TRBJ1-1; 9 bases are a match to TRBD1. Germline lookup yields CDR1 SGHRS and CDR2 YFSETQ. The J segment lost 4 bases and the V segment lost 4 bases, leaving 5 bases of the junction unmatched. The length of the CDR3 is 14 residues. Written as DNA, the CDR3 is TGCGCCAGCAGCCTAGGGACAGGGTTCACTGAAGCTTTCTTT. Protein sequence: CASSLGTGFTEAFF.

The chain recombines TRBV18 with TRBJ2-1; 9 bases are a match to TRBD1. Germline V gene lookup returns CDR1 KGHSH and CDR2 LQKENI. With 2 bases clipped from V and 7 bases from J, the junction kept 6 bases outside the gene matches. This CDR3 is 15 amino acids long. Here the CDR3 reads CASSPTRQGVNEQFF. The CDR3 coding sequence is TGTGCCAGCTCACCAACACGACAGGGGGTGAATGAGCAGTTCTTC.

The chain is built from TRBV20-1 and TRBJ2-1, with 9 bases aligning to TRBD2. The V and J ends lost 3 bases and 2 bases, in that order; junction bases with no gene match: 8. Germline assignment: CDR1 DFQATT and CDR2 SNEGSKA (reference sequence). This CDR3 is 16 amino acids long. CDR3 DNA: TGCAGTGCTAGTCCCAGCGGGAGGACCGCCTACAATGAGCAGTTCTTC. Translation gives CSASPSGRTAYNEQFF.